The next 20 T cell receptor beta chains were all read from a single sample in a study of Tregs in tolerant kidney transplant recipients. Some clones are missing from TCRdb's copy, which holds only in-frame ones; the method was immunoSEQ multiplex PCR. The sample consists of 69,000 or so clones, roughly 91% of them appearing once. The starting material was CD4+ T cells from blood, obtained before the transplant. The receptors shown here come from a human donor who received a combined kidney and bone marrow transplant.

CDR3 DNA sequence: TGCGCCAGCAGCGATGAGAGAAGGACAGGGGCCGCTTTCTTT. Residues: CASSDERRTGAAFF. The gene calls are TRBV5-1 and TRBJ1-1, with 9 bases identical to TRBD1. The junction had 12 bases not matched to a gene; V was cut back by 4 bases and J by 11 bases. This CDR3 has 14 residues. CDR1 SGHRS and CDR2 YFSETQ come from the germline V gene.

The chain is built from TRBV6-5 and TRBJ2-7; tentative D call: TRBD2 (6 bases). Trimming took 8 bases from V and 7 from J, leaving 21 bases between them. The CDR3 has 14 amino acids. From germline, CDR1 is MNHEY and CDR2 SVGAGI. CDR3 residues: CASSSSGGGIEQYF. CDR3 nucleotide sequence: TGTGCCAGCTCCTCCTCCGGGGGTGGTATAGAGCAGTACTTC.

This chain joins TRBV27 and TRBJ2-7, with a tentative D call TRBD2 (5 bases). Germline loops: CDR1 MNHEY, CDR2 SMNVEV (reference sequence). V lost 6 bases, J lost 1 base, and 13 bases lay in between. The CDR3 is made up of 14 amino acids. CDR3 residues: CASSITRESYEQYF. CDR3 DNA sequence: TGTGCCAGCAGCATAACTAGGGAGTCCTACGAGCAGTACTTC.

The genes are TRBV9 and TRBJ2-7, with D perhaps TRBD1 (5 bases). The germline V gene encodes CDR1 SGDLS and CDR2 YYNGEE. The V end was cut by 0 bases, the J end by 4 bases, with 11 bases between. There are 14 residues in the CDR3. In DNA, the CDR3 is TGTGCCAGCAGCGTAGACCCCCAGGGTTACGAGCAGTACTTC. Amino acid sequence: CASSVDPQGYEQYF. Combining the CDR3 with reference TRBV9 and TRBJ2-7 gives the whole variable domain DSGVTQTPKHLITATGQRVTLRCSPRSGDLSVYWYQQSLDQGLQFLIQYYNGEERAKGNILERFSAQQFPDLHSELNLSSLELGDSALYFCASSVDPQGYEQYFGPGTRLTVT.

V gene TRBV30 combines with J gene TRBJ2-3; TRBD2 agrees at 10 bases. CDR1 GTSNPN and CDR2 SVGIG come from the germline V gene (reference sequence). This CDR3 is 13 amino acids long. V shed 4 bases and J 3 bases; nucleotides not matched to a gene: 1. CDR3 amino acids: CAWKTSGTDTQYF. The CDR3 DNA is TGTGCCTGGAAGACTAGCGGGACAGATACGCAGTATTTT.

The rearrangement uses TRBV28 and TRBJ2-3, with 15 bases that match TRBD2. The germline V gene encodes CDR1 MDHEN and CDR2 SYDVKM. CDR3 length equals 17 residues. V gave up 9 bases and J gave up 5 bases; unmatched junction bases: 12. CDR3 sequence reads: CASTTGGLAGGGDTQYF. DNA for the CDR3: TGTGCCAGTACAACCGGGGGACTAGCGGGAGGCGGAGATACGCAGTATTTT.

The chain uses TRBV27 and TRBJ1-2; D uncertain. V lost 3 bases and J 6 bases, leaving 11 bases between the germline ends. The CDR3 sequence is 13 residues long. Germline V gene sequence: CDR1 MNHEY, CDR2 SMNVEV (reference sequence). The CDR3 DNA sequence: TGTGCCAGCAGTTTTTTGGGCTTTGATGGCTACACCTTC. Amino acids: CASSFLGFDGYTF.

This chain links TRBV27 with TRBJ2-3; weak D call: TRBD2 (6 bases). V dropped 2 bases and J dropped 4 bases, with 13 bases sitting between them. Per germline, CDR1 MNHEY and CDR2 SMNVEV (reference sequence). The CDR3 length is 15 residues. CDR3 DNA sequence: TGTGCCAGCAGTTTACTCGCGGGGTCGTCAGATACGCAGTATTTT. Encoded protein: CASSLLAGSSDTQYF.

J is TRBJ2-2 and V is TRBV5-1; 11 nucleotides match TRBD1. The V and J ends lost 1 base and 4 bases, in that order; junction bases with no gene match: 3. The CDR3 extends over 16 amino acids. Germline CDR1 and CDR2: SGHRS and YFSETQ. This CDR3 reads CASSLMGQGGTGELFF. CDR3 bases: TGCGCCAGCAGCTTGATGGGACAGGGGGGCACCGGGGAGCTGTTTTTT.

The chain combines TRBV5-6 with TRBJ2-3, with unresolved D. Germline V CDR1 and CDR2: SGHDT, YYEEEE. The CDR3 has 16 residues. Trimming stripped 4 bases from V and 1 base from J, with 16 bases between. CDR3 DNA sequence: TGTGCCAGCAGCCGTGGTGGGTTCGCGGGCACAGATACGCAGTATTTT. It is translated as CASSRGGFAGTDTQYF.

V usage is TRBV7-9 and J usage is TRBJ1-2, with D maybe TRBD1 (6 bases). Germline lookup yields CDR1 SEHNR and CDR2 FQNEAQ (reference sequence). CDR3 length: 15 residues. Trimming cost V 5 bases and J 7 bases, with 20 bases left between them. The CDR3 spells CASSPGGQGISGYTF. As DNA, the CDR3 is TGTGCCAGCAGCCCCGGGGGGCAGGGAATAAGTGGCTACACCTTC.

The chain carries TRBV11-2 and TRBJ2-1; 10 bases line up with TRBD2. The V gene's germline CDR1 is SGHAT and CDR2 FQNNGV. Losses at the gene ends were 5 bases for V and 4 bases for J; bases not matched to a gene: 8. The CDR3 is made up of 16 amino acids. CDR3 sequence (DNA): TGTGCCAGCAGCCCTCTAGCGGGAGCACGGTACAATGAGCAGTTCTTC. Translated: CASSPLAGARYNEQFF.

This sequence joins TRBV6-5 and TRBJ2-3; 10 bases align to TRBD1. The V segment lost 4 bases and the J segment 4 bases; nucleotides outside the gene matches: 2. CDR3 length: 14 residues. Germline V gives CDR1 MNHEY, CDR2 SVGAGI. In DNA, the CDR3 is TGTGCCAGCAGTTGGGGACAGGGGTCAGATACGCAGTATTTT. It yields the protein CASSWGQGSDTQYF.

The CDR3 DNA is TGTGCCAGCAGGCCCCGGGAAGTTTCCTACGAGCAGTACTTC. It yields the protein CASRPREVSYEQYF. The chain is built from TRBV6-5 and TRBJ2-7; D may be TRBD2 (5 bases). Trimming removed 6 bases at V and 1 base at J, with 13 bases between. This CDR3 is 14 amino acids long. The germline V gene encodes CDR1 MNHEY and CDR2 SVGAGI.

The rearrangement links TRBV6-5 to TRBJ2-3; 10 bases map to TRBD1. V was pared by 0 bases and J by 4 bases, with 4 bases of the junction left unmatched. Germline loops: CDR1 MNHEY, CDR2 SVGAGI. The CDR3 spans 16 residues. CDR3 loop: CASSYSGQGLPDTQYF. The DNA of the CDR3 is TGTGCCAGCAGTTACTCGGGACAGGGGCTGCCAGATACGCAGTATTTT.

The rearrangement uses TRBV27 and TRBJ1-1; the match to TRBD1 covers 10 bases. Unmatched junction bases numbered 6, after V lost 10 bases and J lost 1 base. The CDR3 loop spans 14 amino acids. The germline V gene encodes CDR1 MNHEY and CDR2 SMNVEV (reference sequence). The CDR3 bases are TGTGCCACCATCAGACAGGGGGCGAACACTGAAGCTTTCTTT. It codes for CATIRQGANTEAFF.

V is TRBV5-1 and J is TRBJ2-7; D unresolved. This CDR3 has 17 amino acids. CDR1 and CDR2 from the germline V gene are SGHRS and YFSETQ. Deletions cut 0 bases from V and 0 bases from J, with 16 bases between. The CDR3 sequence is CASSLDLQLQGSYEQYF. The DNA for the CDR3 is TGCGCCAGCAGCTTGGACCTACAGCTGCAAGGCTCCTACGAGCAGTACTTC.

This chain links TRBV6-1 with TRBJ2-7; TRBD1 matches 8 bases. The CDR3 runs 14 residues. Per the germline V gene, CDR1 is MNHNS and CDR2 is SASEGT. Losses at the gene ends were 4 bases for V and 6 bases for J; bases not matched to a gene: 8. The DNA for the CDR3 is TGTGCCAGCAGTGGGGGACAGGCTCTTAGCGAGCAGTACTTC. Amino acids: CASSGGQALSEQYF.

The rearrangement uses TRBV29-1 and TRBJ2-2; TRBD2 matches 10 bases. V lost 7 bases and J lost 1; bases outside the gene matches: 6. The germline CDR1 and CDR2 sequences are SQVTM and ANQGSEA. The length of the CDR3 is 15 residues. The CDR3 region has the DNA TGCAGCGGACCAAGGACTAGCGGGAACACCGGGGAGCTGTTTTTT. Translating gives CSGPRTSGNTGELFF.

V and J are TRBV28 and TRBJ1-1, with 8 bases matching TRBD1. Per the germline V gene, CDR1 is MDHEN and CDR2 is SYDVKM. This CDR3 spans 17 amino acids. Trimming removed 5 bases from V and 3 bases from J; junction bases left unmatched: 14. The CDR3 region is CASSPASGGRGYTEAFF. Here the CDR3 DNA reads TGTGCCAGCAGTCCAGCTTCAGGGGGCAGGGGGTACACTGAAGCTTTCTTT.